The 25 T cell receptor beta chains reported below all come from one sample, sequenced in a study of blood T cells in healthy people across ages. It was with a sample-barcoded 5' primer and a J-beta primer mix that a second PCR of roughly 7 to 12 cycles was run. MiXCR, run by TCRdb on the 5' RACE reads, gives a single entry per CDR3 protein. The sample has hundreds of thousands of distinct CDR3 sequences; about 30% are singletons. Sequencing input: blood. These TCRs come from a woman older than 75 in good health.

This clonotype was recorded only once. The chain links TRBV20-1 to TRBJ2-5, with D possibly TRBD1 on 5 matching bases. Per the germline V gene, CDR1 is DFQATT and CDR2 is SNEGSKA (reference sequence). This CDR3 spans 12 amino acids. The ends were cut back, 7 bases at V and 5 bases at J, with 14 bases in the middle. CDR3: CSVSPGRETQYF. The CDR3 DNA is TGCAGTGTCAGTCCAGGGCGGGAGACCCAGTACTTC.

This clonotype has a handful of counts. This chain connects TRBV20-1 to TRBJ1-4; D gene uncertain. Germline CDR1 is DFQATT and CDR2 is SNEGSKA (reference sequence). This CDR3 is built from 14 residues. Trimming cost V 3 bases and J 10 bases, with 18 bases left between them. CDR3 in DNA: TGCAGTGCTAGGAAGAGGATTAATGATGGAAAACTGTTTTTT. It translates to CSARKRINDGKLFF.

As concerns this clonotype: A much more abundant neighbour one base away suggests this may be a read error. The chain uses TRBV6-1 and TRBJ2-7; D uncertain. Germline loops: CDR1 MNHNS, CDR2 SASEGT. The CDR3 covers 14 residues. CDR3 DNA: TGTGCCAGCACGGAAAAAGGTAGCTCCCACGAGCAGTACTTC. This codes for CASTEKGSSHEQYF.

The CDR3 DNA reads as TGTGCCACCAGCAGAGAACCAAGGAATCCACCCCTCCACTTT. Amino acids: CATSREPRNPPLHF. The chain carries TRBV15 and TRBJ1-6; no firm D call. V was pared by 0 bases and J by 11 bases, with 11 bases between. Germline V CDR1 and CDR2: LNHNV, YYDKDF (reference sequence). The CDR3 is made up of 14 amino acids.

This clonotype was found a few times. The rearrangement links TRBV11-3 to TRBJ2-1, with 9 bases that match TRBD1. Matching the DNA end better, TRBJ2-7 makes the J call doubtful. Per the germline V gene, CDR1 is SGHNT and CDR2 is YENEEA. The CDR3 contains 16 residues. CDR3 nucleotides: TGTGCCAGCAGCCGATACACCGGGACAGGGTTCAATGAGCAGTACTTC. Translating it yields CASSRYTGTGFNEQYF.

V gene TRBV29-1 combines with J gene TRBJ2-6; D remains unclear. Per the germline V gene, CDR1 is SQVTM and CDR2 is ANQGSEA. The CDR3 is made up of 15 amino acids. Trimming removed 1 base at V and 1 base at J, with 8 bases between. The CDR3 region has the DNA TGCAGCGTTGAAGGAGGCCCTTCTGGGGCCAACGTCCTGACTTTC. This codes for CSVEGGPSGANVLTF.

This clonotype was seen at least ten times. The chain recombines TRBV6-6 with TRBJ1-1; the D is unclear. This CDR3 has 15 residues. From germline, CDR1 is MNHNY and CDR2 SVGAGI (reference sequence). V lost 2 bases, J lost 0 bases, and 10 bases lay in between. The CDR3 loop is CASSYSPTVNTEAFF. The CDR3 DNA is TGTGCCAGCAGTTACAGTCCCACGGTGAACACTGAAGCTTTCTTT.

This clonotype has a handful of counts. This chain joins TRBV7-2 and TRBJ1-6, with 9 bases aligning to TRBD1. CDR1 and CDR2 from the germline V gene are SGHTA and FQGNSA. The CDR3 has 14 amino acids. With 3 bases clipped from V and 13 bases from J, the junction kept 7 bases outside the gene matches. For the CDR3, the DNA is TGTGCCAGCAGCTTGACAGGGGGAGGGTCGCCCCTCCACTTT. Residues: CASSLTGGGSPLHF.

This clonotype was detected many times. CDR3 protein: CASSQEGTGEDGYTF. CDR3 bases: TGTGCCAGCAGCCAAGAAGGGACAGGGGAAGATGGCTACACCTTC. The chain has TRBV4-2 and TRBJ1-2, with 10 positions matching TRBD1. The CDR3 covers 15 residues. The V and J ends lost 0 bases and 6 bases, in that order; junction bases with no gene match: 4. Germline assignment: CDR1 LGHNA and CDR2 YNFKEQ.

Many counts were recorded for this clonotype. The J gene is TRBJ2-5, the V gene TRBV4-1, with D tentatively TRBD2 (6 bases). V shed 0 bases and J shed 5 bases, with 10 bases lying between them. This CDR3 is 14 amino acids long. Germline V lookup: CDR1 MGHRA, CDR2 YSYEKL. CDR3 DNA sequence: TGCGCCAGCAGCCAAGACGCGGGGACGGAGACCCAGTACTTC. This translates into CASSQDAGTETQYF.

This clonotype was recorded at least ten times. Here the CDR3 DNA reads TGTGCCACTATCCCACAGGGTCGGGACTATGGCTACACCTTC. Its translation is CATIPQGRDYGYTF. V usage is TRBV15 and J usage is TRBJ1-2, with a possible D match to TRBD1 (6 bases). Trimming left V 9 bases short and J 3 bases short, with 17 bases between. CDR1 and CDR2 from the germline V gene are LNHNV and YYDKDF (reference sequence). This CDR3 comprises 14 residues.

Worth noting for this clonotype: A much larger clone lies one base from this, so it may be a read error. The chain is built from TRBV4-2 and TRBJ2-5; 10 nucleotides match TRBD2. The V gene end was trimmed by 5 bases and the J gene end by 11 bases; junction bases not matched to a gene: 8. This CDR3 region has 13 residues. The germline gives CDR1 LGHNA, CDR2 YNFKEQ. CDR3 bases: TGTGCCAGCAGCTTCGGGACTAGCGTTGAGCAGTACTTC. This gives the protein CASSFGTSVEQYF.

V and J are TRBV6-6 and TRBJ1-6; TRBD1 is a possible D gene (6 bases). The length of the CDR3 is 15 residues. V was trimmed by 0 bases and J by 9 bases, leaving 12 bases between them. Germline V gene lookup returns CDR1 MNHNY and CDR2 SVGAGI (reference sequence). The chain's CDR3 is CASSYSKGESSPLHF. In DNA, the CDR3 is TGTGCCAGCAGTTACTCGAAGGGGGAGAGTTCACCCCTCCACTTT.

CDR3 sequence: CASSSRSETQYF. In nucleotides, the CDR3 is TGTGCCAGCAGCTCACGCTCGGAGACCCAGTACTTC. The chain joins TRBV12-3 or TRBV12-4 to TRBJ2-7, with no clear D. With the DNA end fitting TRBJ2-5 better, the J assignment may be wrong. This CDR3 is 12 amino acids long.

This clonotype was counted a few times. The chain combines TRBV6-1 with TRBJ2-5; TRBD1 is a possible D gene (6 bases). The CDR3 consists of 15 residues. Between the trimmed V and J ends, which lost 3 bases and 11 bases, there was a span of 22 bases. Germline-derived CDR1 and CDR2 are MNHNS and SASEGT. The CDR3 coding sequence is TGTGCCAGCAGTGACCGGGACAAAGTTTGCAATGAGCAGTACTTC. Residues: CASSDRDKVCNEQYF.

Here the CDR3 reads CAWINGAPVGNSPLHF. As DNA, the CDR3 is TGTGCCTGGATCAATGGGGCCCCGGTGGGTAATTCACCCCTCCACTTT. V and J are TRBV30 and TRBJ1-6; tentatively, D is TRBD1 (5 bases). CDR3 length: 16 residues. Between the trimmed V and J ends, which lost 4 bases and 6 bases, there was a span of 19 bases. Germline CDR1 GTSNPN, CDR2 SVGIG (reference sequence).

This clonotype has more than one count but fewer than ten. The V call is TRBV2, the J call TRBJ2-5, with TRBD1 identical over 9 bases. CDR1 SNHLY and CDR2 FYNNEI come from the germline V gene. J was trimmed by 5 bases and V by 5 bases; bases with no gene match: 6. CDR3 length: 14 residues. The CDR3 sequence: CASSWDRAGETQYF. In DNA, the CDR3 is TGTGCCAGCAGTTGGGACAGGGCAGGGGAGACCCAGTACTTC.

This clonotype was seen repeatedly, ten times or more. The chain links TRBV11-2 to TRBJ2-5, with D tentatively TRBD1 (5 bases). Trimming removed 0 bases from V and 5 bases from J, with 16 bases in between. In germline, CDR1 is SGHAT, CDR2 FQNNGV. The CDR3 spans 16 residues. CDR3 amino acids: CASSLDPTQGRETQYF. The CDR3 DNA reads as TGTGCCAGCAGCTTAGATCCAACGCAGGGCCGGGAGACCCAGTACTTC.

This clonotype was picked up one time. At one end the junction does not follow the germline gene, possibly because of a read error. V is TRBV6-1 and J is TRBJ1-1; 8 nucleotides line up with TRBD1. Germline V gene sequence: CDR1 MNHNS, CDR2 SASEGT. The CDR3 has 14 residues. The CDR3 sequence: CASSGTGRNSEAFF. The CDR3, as DNA: TGTGCCAGCAGTGGGACAGGGAGGAACTCTGAAGCTTTCTTT.

Only one count was recorded for this clonotype. The rearrangement links TRBV29-1 to TRBJ2-3, with no clear D. The CDR3 loop spans 13 amino acids. The germline V gene encodes CDR1 SQVTM and CDR2 ANQGSEA. The germline V and J ends were trimmed by 2 bases and 2 bases, with 8 bases remaining between them. Here the CDR3 DNA reads TGCAGCGTTGAAACTCAGCACACAGATACGCAGTATTTT. Translation: CSVETQHTDTQYF.

Note on this clonotype: A much more abundant neighbour one base away suggests this may be a read error. The chain joins TRBV9 to TRBJ2-1; D is possibly TRBD2 (7 bases). The CDR3 extends over 15 amino acids. Germline V gene data show CDR1 as SGDLS and CDR2 as YYNGEE. In DNA form, the CDR3 reads TGTGTCAGCAGCTACTTGGGGGGGGGCAGAAATGAGCAGTTCTTC. This codes for CVSSYLGGGRNEQFF.

This clonotype came up once. A much larger clone is a single base away; this may be a read error. V gene TRBV30 combines with J gene TRBJ2-7; D tentatively reads TRBD1 or TRBD2 (5 bases each). The J call may not be correct, given that the DNA end is closer to TRBJ2-5. The CDR3 length is 12 residues. CDR1 is GTSNPN, CDR2 SVGIG, per germline (reference sequence). CDR3 sequence reads: CAWSSSGGTQYF. CDR3 nucleotide sequence: TGTGCCTGGAGCTCGAGTGGGGGGACCCAGTACTTC.

There are many counts of this clonotype. This rearrangement joins TRBV24-1 to TRBJ2-6; no clear D gene. V shed 3 bases and J shed 0 bases, with 11 bases lying between them. This CDR3 spans 17 amino acids. In germline, CDR1 is KGHDR, CDR2 SFDVKD. The CDR3 protein is CATSDGVLSSGANVLTF. The CDR3 nucleotides read TGTGCCACCAGTGATGGGGTTCTGAGCTCTGGGGCCAACGTCCTGACTTTC.

This clonotype showed up many times. The gene calls are TRBV5-1 and TRBJ2-6; D ambiguous. CDR1 is SGHRS, CDR2 YFSETQ, per germline. V dropped 0 bases and J dropped 0 bases, with 7 bases sitting between them. The CDR3 spans 16 residues. The CDR3: CASSLGQYSGANVLTF. The CDR3 coding sequence is TGCGCCAGCAGCTTGGGGCAATACTCTGGGGCCAACGTCCTGACTTTC.

This clonotype was seen a single time. The rearrangement links TRBV20-1 to TRBJ2-5; D remains unclear. V was trimmed by 0 bases and J by 2 bases, leaving 10 bases between them. The germline gives CDR1 DFQATT, CDR2 SNEGSKA (reference sequence). The CDR3 consists of 14 residues. CDR3 coding DNA: TGCAGTGCTAGAGATCGTTACGGGCAAGAGACCCAGTACTTC. Encoded protein: CSARDRYGQETQYF.